This T cell receptor (beta chain) was sequenced for a study of T cell responses to AZD1222 COVID-19 vaccine. Findings of the study overall: Just a handful of AZD1222 recipients tested seropositive at baseline. Donors, mostly white British, included more females; clonal diversity was possibly underestimated.

A remark on this clone: Its antigen is as yet unknown.

Data came from immunoSEQ multiplex PCR; TCRdb stores just in-frame clones and leaves some out. The table lists 120,000 or so clones, 80% to 90% of them singletons, with 4.5% to 6% in the top ten. The source is an adult in good health. The sample here was peripheral blood, taken on day 0 of AZD1222 vaccination.

The CDR3 region has the DNA TGTGCCAGCAGCTTAGGGGGTCCGGGGAACACTGAAGCTTTCTTT. It is translated as CASSLGGPGNTEAFF. The V and J genes are TRBV11-3 and TRBJ1-1; no firm D call. CDR3 length equals 15 residues. Germline V lookup: CDR1 SGHNT, CDR2 YENEEA. Trimming cost V 1 base and J 1 base, with 10 bases left between them.